The 17 T cell receptor beta chains listed next were all sequenced from one sample in a study of blood T cells in healthy people across ages. Combining a sample-barcoded 5' primer with a J-beta primer mix, a second PCR ran for roughly 6 to 12 cycles. One entry per CDR3 protein, called by TCRdb with MiXCR from the 5' RACE reads. The sample lists under 1,000,000 distinct CDR3 sequences; under 40% were seen once. The specimen was blood. These receptors all stem from a man aged 18 to 29 in good health.

This clonotype was found many times. The chain employs TRBV5-1 and TRBJ2-7; D remains unclear. The V gene's germline CDR1 is SGHRS and CDR2 YFSETQ. V gave up 0 bases and J gave up 3 bases, with 7 bases separating them. The CDR3 is 13 residues long. CDR3 sequence reads: CASSLGRNYEQYF. Written as DNA, the CDR3 is TGCGCCAGCAGCTTGGGGCGCAACTACGAGCAGTACTTC. Combining the CDR3 with reference TRBV5-1 and TRBJ2-7 gives the whole variable domain KAGVTQTPRYLIKTRGQQVTLSCSPISGHRSVSWYQQTPGQGLQFLFEYFSETQRNKGNFPGRFSGRQFSNSRSEMNVSTLELGDSALYLCASSLGRNYEQYFGPGTRLTVT.

The V call is TRBV20-1, the J call TRBJ2-5; TRBD1 agrees at 9 bases. The CDR3 has 14 amino acids. Trimming at V came to 6 bases and at J to 2 bases, leaving 7 bases not matched to a gene. CDR1 DFQATT and CDR2 SNEGSKA come from the germline V gene (reference sequence). The CDR3 loop reads CSADGQGRQETQYF. For the CDR3, the DNA is TGCAGTGCCGACGGACAGGGGAGGCAAGAGACCCAGTACTTC.

DNA of the CDR3: TGCAGTGCTAGAGCACTTCCGGCGGCAGCTCAAGAGACCCAGTACTTC. As protein: CSARALPAAAQETQYF. This rearrangement joins TRBV20-1 to TRBJ2-5; D is unclear. The CDR3 is made up of 16 amino acids. V gave up 1 base and J gave up 2 bases, with 17 bases separating them. Germline CDR1 and CDR2: DFQATT and SNEGSKA (reference sequence).

This clonotype has a handful of counts. The chain links TRBV2 to TRBJ1-4; the D is unclear. V lost 8 bases, J lost 3 bases, and 7 bases lay in between. Germline V lookup: CDR1 SNHLY, CDR2 FYNNEI. This CDR3 spans 12 amino acids. The CDR3 reads CASAGSNEKLFF. In nucleotides, the CDR3 is TGTGCCAGCGCGGGGTCTAATGAAAAACTGTTTTTT. The full variable domain, rest sourced from reference TRBV2 and TRBJ1-4, is EPEVTQTPSHQVTQMGQEVILRCVPISNHLYFYWYRQILGQKVEFLVSFYNNEISEKSEIFDDQFSVERPDGSNFTLKIRSTKLEDSAMYFCASAGSNEKLFFGSGTQLSVL.

The gene calls are TRBV14 and TRBJ2-1, with TRBD2 matching 10 bases. The J call may be faulty, since TRBJ2-7 better matches the DNA end. Germline-derived CDR1 and CDR2 are SGHDN and FVKESK. The CDR3 covers 20 residues. In DNA form, the CDR3 reads TGTGCCAGCAGCCGTCAAATAGCGGGGGGCCACTCAAGCTCCTACAATGAGCAGTACTTC. Translated: CASSRQIAGGHSSSYNEQYF.

This clonotype has just a few counts. This chain links TRBV29-1 with TRBJ1-1, with D uncertain. V was trimmed by 7 bases and J by 1 base, leaving 7 bases between them. Germline loops: CDR1 SQVTM, CDR2 ANQGSEA. CDR3 size: 11 residues. The CDR3 DNA is TGCAGCGGGTCGACGAACACTGAAGCTTTCTTT. Its protein product is CSGSTNTEAFF.

V is TRBV4-3 and J is TRBJ1-1; D is ambiguous. V shed 0 bases and J shed 4 bases, with 12 bases lying between them. Germline V CDR1 and CDR2: LGHNA, YSLEER. This CDR3 has 15 residues. The CDR3 is CASSQDGGRSTEAFF. Here the CDR3 DNA reads TGCGCCAGCAGCCAAGACGGAGGGAGGTCCACTGAAGCTTTCTTT.

V and J are TRBV7-6 and TRBJ2-4; perhaps TRBD1 as D (5 bases). V was trimmed by 6 bases and J by 8 bases, leaving 17 bases between them. Per germline, CDR1 SGHVS and CDR2 FNYEAQ. CDR3 length: 14 residues. The CDR3 spells CASSTGGQGDIQYF. The CDR3 DNA reads TGTGCCAGCAGTACCGGTGGGCAGGGCGACATTCAGTACTTC.

This clonotype was seen at least ten times. V is TRBV20-1 and J is TRBJ1-2, with 7 bases fitting TRBD1. Germline CDR1 is DFQATT and CDR2 is SNEGSKA (reference sequence). This CDR3 is 14 amino acids long. V shed 0 bases, J shed 6 bases, and the junction held 7 bases outside the gene matches. CDR3 sequence reads: CSARELDRVDGYTF. The CDR3 bases are TGCAGTGCTAGAGAGCTCGACAGGGTGGATGGCTACACCTTC.

This chain joins TRBV29-1 and TRBJ2-5; 7 nucleotides line up with TRBD1. The J segment lost 1 base and the V segment lost 7 bases, leaving 9 bases of the junction unmatched. Germline V gives CDR1 SQVTM, CDR2 ANQGSEA. This CDR3 region has 14 residues. The DNA for the CDR3 is TGCAGCGCTCAGAGACAGGGCACCCAAGAGACCCAGTACTTC. Residues: CSAQRQGTQETQYF.

V and J are TRBV7-2 and TRBJ2-4; D uncertain. Matching the DNA end better, TRBJ2-7 makes the J call doubtful. There are 13 residues in the CDR3. CDR1 SGHTA and CDR2 FQGNSA come from the germline V gene. The CDR3 sequence is CASSLALLGEQYF. CDR3 DNA sequence: TGTGCCAGCAGCTTAGCGCTATTGGGCGAGCAGTACTTC.

The count of this clonotype is one. V usage is TRBV7-9 and J usage is TRBJ2-5; 7 bases fit TRBD1. Judging by the DNA end, TRBJ2-7 fits better; the J call may be wrong. Germline loops: CDR1 SEHNR, CDR2 FQNEAQ (reference sequence). The CDR3 consists of 15 residues. The CDR3 DNA follows: TGTGCCAGCAGCCTTAGACAGGGAAGGAACCACGAGCAGTACTTC. The encoded protein is CASSLRQGRNHEQYF.

This chain uses TRBV9 with TRBJ2-7; 8 nucleotides match TRBD2. Trimming took 3 bases from V and 7 from J; bases not matched to a gene: 21. The CDR3 covers 18 residues. Germline V gene data show CDR1 as SGDLS and CDR2 as YYNGEE. CDR3 residues: CASSERLAGGRSYNEQYF. The CDR3 DNA reads TGTGCCAGCAGCGAGAGGCTAGCGGGTGGGCGGTCCTACAATGAGCAGTACTTC. Full variable domain (missing parts from reference TRBV9 and TRBJ2-7): DSGVTQTPKHLITATGQRVTLRCSPRSGDLSVYWYQQSLDQGLQFLIQYYNGEERAKGNILERFSAQQFPDLHSELNLSSLELGDSALYFCASSERLAGGRSYNEQYFGPGTRLTVT.

This clonotype was recorded many times. DNA of the CDR3: TGCGCCAGCAGCTTGGATGGACAGTTGAATGAGCAGTTCTTC. Encoded protein: CASSLDGQLNEQFF. The chain couples TRBV5-1 to TRBJ2-1; TRBD1 is a possible D gene (6 bases). In germline, CDR1 is SGHRS, CDR2 YFSETQ. This CDR3 region has 14 residues. V lost 0 bases and J 7 bases, leaving 11 bases between the germline ends.

This clonotype has only a few counts. The chain carries TRBV4-3 and TRBJ1-4, with D possibly TRBD1 on 5 matching bases. CDR3 length: 15 residues. The V gene lost 0 bases and the J gene lost 3 bases, with 8 bases spanning the gap. The germline V gene encodes CDR1 LGHNA and CDR2 YSLEER. This CDR3 is CASSQDSGSNEKLFF. CDR3 DNA sequence: TGCGCCAGCAGCCAAGATTCAGGGTCTAATGAAAAACTGTTTTTT.

This clonotype was detected only once. This chain joins TRBV27 and TRBJ2-1; D possibly uses TRBD1 or TRBD2 (5 bases each). Trimming took off 5 bases at V and 11 bases at J, with 16 bases between the two ends. Germline CDR1 is MNHEY and CDR2 is SMNVEV (reference sequence). The CDR3 runs 13 residues. CDR3 loop: CASSVARGPKQFF. The DNA of the CDR3 is TGTGCCAGCAGTGTCGCACGGGGCCCTAAGCAGTTCTTC.

In this sample, this clonotype turned up a few times. J is TRBJ1-1 and V is TRBV7-9; TRBD1 might be the D (6 bases). There are 15 residues in the CDR3. The germline V and J ends were trimmed by 3 bases and 1 base, with 12 bases remaining between them. Germline loops: CDR1 SEHNR, CDR2 FQNEAQ (reference sequence). The CDR3 here is CASSLGRTENTEAFF. CDR3 in DNA: TGTGCCAGCAGCTTGGGTCGGACAGAGAACACTGAAGCTTTCTTT. Combining the CDR3 with reference TRBV7-9 and TRBJ1-1 gives the whole variable domain DTGVSQNPRHKITKRGQNVTFRCDPISEHNRLYWYRQTLGQGPEFLTYFQNEAQLEKSRLLSDRFSAERPKGSFSTLEIQRTEQGDSAMYLCASSLGRTENTEAFFGQGTRLTVV.